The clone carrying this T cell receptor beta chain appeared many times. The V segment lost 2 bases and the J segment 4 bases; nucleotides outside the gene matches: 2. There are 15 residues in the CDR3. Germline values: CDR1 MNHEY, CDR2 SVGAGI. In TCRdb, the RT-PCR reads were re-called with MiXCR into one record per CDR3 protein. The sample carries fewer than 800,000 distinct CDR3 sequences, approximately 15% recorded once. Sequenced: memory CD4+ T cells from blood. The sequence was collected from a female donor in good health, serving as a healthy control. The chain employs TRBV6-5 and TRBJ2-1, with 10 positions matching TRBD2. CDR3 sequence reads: CASSYELAGYNEQFF. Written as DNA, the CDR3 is TGTGCCAGCAGTTACGAACTAGCGGGATACAATGAGCAGTTCTTC.